The next 26 T cell receptor beta chains were all read from a single sample in a study of early T cells in non-severe SARS-CoV-2 infection. TCRdb reanalysed the 5' RACE reads using MiXCR and keeps one entry per CDR3 protein. The sample has roughly 50,000 distinct CDR3 sequences; less than 9.5% are singletons. The specimen sequenced was whole blood. The receptors here all came from an adult who was a healthcare worker with PCR-confirmed SARS-CoV-2 infection or an uninfected control (not recorded which).

Remarks on this clonotype: One end of the junction fails to match germline, which may point to a read error. CDR3 sequence: CASSQAGRGGRLF. The CDR3 nucleotides read TGTGCCAGCAGCCAAGCCGGCCGGGGGGGTAGGCTCTTT. This chain links TRBV14 with TRBJ1-1; possible D gene TRBD1, 5 bases. Germline-derived CDR1 and CDR2 are SGHDN and FVKESK. The CDR3 totals 13 residues.

The J gene is TRBJ2-1, the V gene TRBV28; no clear D. From germline, CDR1 is MDHEN and CDR2 SYDVKM. CDR3 size: 14 residues. Trimming took off 2 bases at V and 2 bases at J, with 7 bases between the two ends. The CDR3 spells CASSLGTTYNEQFF. CDR3 in DNA: TGTGCCAGCAGTTTAGGCACGACCTACAATGAGCAGTTCTTC.

This clonotype is termed medium-sized. The chain has TRBV12-3 or TRBV12-4 and TRBJ2-1; D is perhaps TRBD2 (6 bases). The CDR3 extends over 16 amino acids. V was pared by 4 bases and J by 0 bases, with 13 bases between. This CDR3 reads CASSWGVVPSYNEQFF. CDR3 nucleotide sequence: TGTGCCAGCAGTTGGGGGGTAGTCCCCTCCTACAATGAGCAGTTCTTC.

V usage is TRBV15 and J usage is TRBJ2-7; D unresolved. The V and J ends lost 8 bases and 0 bases respectively, with 11 bases between them. Germline loops: CDR1 LNHNV, CDR2 YYDKDF (reference sequence). The CDR3 length is 13 residues. CDR3: CATGPDTSYEQYF. The DNA of the CDR3 is TGTGCCACCGGTCCCGACACCTCCTACGAGCAGTACTTC.

V and J are TRBV5-1 and TRBJ2-3; 7 positions agree with TRBD2. The junction had 6 bases not matched to a gene; V was cut back by 3 bases and J by 2 bases. The CDR3 has 15 residues. Germline lookup yields CDR1 SGHRS and CDR2 YFSETQ. CDR3 DNA sequence: TGCGCCAGCAGCTCTCATAGCGGGTACACAGATACGCAGTATTTT. Protein product: CASSSHSGYTDTQYF.

This clonotype was seen many times. The rearrangement joins TRBV20-1 to TRBJ2-5; D remains unclear. The germline V and J ends were trimmed by 3 bases and 1 base, with 15 bases remaining between them. The V gene's germline CDR1 is DFQATT and CDR2 SNEGSKA (reference sequence). This CDR3 is built from 15 residues. The CDR3 nucleotides are TGCAGTGCTAGTGGGTCAGGCGGAACCCAAGAGACCCAGTACTTC. Protein: CSASGSGGTQETQYF.

V and J are TRBV20-1 and TRBJ1-2; D not resolved. Trimming stripped 0 bases from V and 8 bases from J, with 10 bases between. Germline lookup yields CDR1 DFQATT and CDR2 SNEGSKA (reference sequence). This CDR3 is built from 12 residues. The CDR3 sequence is CSARDPALGYTF. The CDR3 DNA sequence: TGCAGTGCTAGAGACCCCGCACTGGGCTACACCTTC.

Only a few counts were recorded for this clonotype. The chain uses TRBV18 and TRBJ2-1, with 9 nucleotides matching TRBD1. Germline loops: CDR1 KGHSH, CDR2 LQKENI. V was pared by 4 bases and J by 7 bases, with 8 bases of the junction left unmatched. The CDR3 consists of 15 residues. CDR3 sequence reads: CASSQQGALRNEQFF. DNA of the CDR3: TGTGCCAGCTCACAACAGGGGGCGCTGAGGAATGAGCAGTTCTTC.

The chain carries TRBV6-1 and TRBJ2-1; D ambiguous. V was trimmed by 6 bases and J by 3 bases, leaving 9 bases between them. CDR3 length: 13 amino acids. Germline V gene lookup returns CDR1 MNHNS and CDR2 SASEGT. CDR3 in amino acids: CASRENSYNEQFF. The CDR3 DNA reads TGTGCCAGCAGAGAAAACAGCTACAATGAGCAGTTCTTC.

This clonotype was found many times. This rearrangement joins TRBV10-1 to TRBJ2-1; 9 bases agree with TRBD1. Per the germline V gene, CDR1 is WNHNN and CDR2 is SYGVQD (reference sequence). Germline trimming cut 6 bases from V and 5 bases from J; bases unmatched to any gene: 17. The CDR3 runs to 18 residues. In DNA form, the CDR3 reads TGCGCCAGCAGACACCGGGACAGGGTCTTCCCCGCCGACAATGAGCAGTTCTTC. Translating gives CASRHRDRVFPADNEQFF.

V gene TRBV5-6 combines with J gene TRBJ2-7; D is uncertain. Germline V gene data show CDR1 as SGHDT and CDR2 as YYEEEE. This CDR3 is 15 amino acids long. The V end was cut by 4 bases, the J end by 6 bases, with 20 bases between. The CDR3 spells CASSEMVQAVTEQYF. In DNA form, the CDR3 reads TGTGCCAGCAGCGAGATGGTTCAGGCGGTAACCGAGCAGTACTTC. The full variable domain, with the rest looked up from reference TRBV5-6 and TRBJ2-7, is DAGVTQSPTHLIKTRGQQVTLRCSPKSGHDTVSWYQQALGQGPQFIFQYYEEEERQRGNFPDRFSGHQFPNYSSELNVNALLLGDSALYLCASSEMVQAVTEQYFGPGTRLTVT.

The table lists this clonotype with many counts. The J gene is TRBJ2-7, the V gene TRBV27; 7 bases match TRBD2. The CDR3 runs 13 residues. Germline CDR1 is MNHEY and CDR2 is SMNVEV (reference sequence). V lost 5 bases and J lost 2; bases outside the gene matches: 3. DNA for the CDR3: TGTGCCAGCAGTCCAGGACTAGCCTACGAGCAGTACTTC. It specifies CASSPGLAYEQYF.

In this sample, this clonotype turned up a few times. The J gene is TRBJ2-3, the V gene TRBV6-4; D ambiguous. CDR3 length: 14 amino acids. V lost 6 bases to trimming and J lost 4 bases, with 14 bases between them. In germline, CDR1 is MRHNA, CDR2 SNTAGT. The CDR3 sequence: CASSPDPEADTQYF. The CDR3, as DNA: TGTGCCAGCAGCCCGGACCCTGAGGCAGATACGCAGTATTTT.

This clonotype was found many times. J is TRBJ2-1 and V is TRBV12-3 or TRBV12-4, with 11 bases aligning to TRBD2. There are 15 residues in the CDR3. V shed 3 bases, J shed 9 bases, and the junction held 7 bases outside the gene matches. The CDR3 DNA sequence: TGTGCCAGCAGTTTCCAGACTAGCGGGGTTGCTGAGCAGTTCTTC. This codes for CASSFQTSGVAEQFF.

CDR3 sequence (DNA): TGCAGCGTTCTCGGACTACCGAGTGAGCAGTTCTTC. It specifies CSVLGLPSEQFF. The J gene is TRBJ2-1, the V gene TRBV29-1; tentatively, D is TRBD2 (6 bases). CDR3 length: 12 residues. Germline V gives CDR1 SQVTM, CDR2 ANQGSEA. V lost 5 bases to trimming and J lost 9 bases, with 14 bases between them.

This clonotype was recorded a few times. The chain employs TRBV27 and TRBJ2-7, with D perhaps given as TRBD1 or TRBD2 (5 bases each). This CDR3 is built from 15 residues. Germline CDR1 reads MNHEY; CDR2 reads SMNVEV (reference sequence). V was shortened by 2 bases and J by 2 bases, with 13 bases between the two germline ends. This chain's CDR3 is CASSLSSQGPYEQYF. As DNA, the CDR3 is TGTGCCAGCAGTTTAAGTTCGCAGGGACCCTACGAGCAGTACTTC.

The J gene is TRBJ2-5, the V gene TRBV20-1, with a tentative D call TRBD2 (6 bases). There are 14 residues in the CDR3. V dropped 6 bases and J dropped 2 bases, with 16 bases sitting between them. Germline loops: CDR1 DFQATT, CDR2 SNEGSKA (reference sequence). The CDR3 sequence: CSANRLDFQETQYF. CDR3 nucleotide sequence: TGCAGTGCCAATAGACTAGACTTTCAAGAGACCCAGTACTTC.

This clonotype came up a few times. The chain has TRBV6-1 and TRBJ2-2, with D uncertain. The V gene's germline CDR1 is MNHNS and CDR2 SASEGT. The CDR3 has 11 amino acids. V lost 2 bases and J lost 7, with 2 bases in between. The CDR3 region has the DNA TGTGCCAGCAGTGAAATCGGGGAGCTGTTTTTT. Translated, it gives CASSEIGELFF.

This rearrangement joins TRBV3-1 to TRBJ2-5, with D uncertain. From germline, CDR1 is LGHDT and CDR2 YNNKEL (reference sequence). V lost 5 bases and J 5 bases, leaving 6 bases between the germline ends. The CDR3 has 11 amino acids. CDR3 coding DNA: TGTGCCAGCAGCACGGGCGAGACCCAGTACTTC. Translated: CASSTGETQYF.

The rearrangement joins TRBV4-1 to TRBJ2-3, with 8 bases fitting TRBD2. This CDR3 is built from 14 residues. After removal of 3 bases from V and 1 base from J, the junction contained 0 bases not matched to a gene. Germline assignment: CDR1 MGHRA and CDR2 YSYEKL. In nucleotides, the CDR3 is TGCGCCAGCAGCCAGGGACTAGGCACAGATACGCAGTATTTT. Protein: CASSQGLGTDTQYF.

The chain uses TRBV12-5 and TRBJ2-1; TRBD2 agrees at 7 bases. V gave up 2 bases and J gave up 6 bases; unmatched junction bases: 16. The CDR3 covers 18 residues. The V gene's germline CDR1 is LGHNT and CDR2 FRNRAP. The CDR3 here is CASGLRPWGGLRGNEQFF. The CDR3, as DNA: TGTGCTAGTGGTTTGCGGCCCTGGGGAGGGTTGCGTGGCAATGAGCAGTTCTTC. The full variable domain, with the rest looked up from reference TRBV12-5 and TRBJ2-1, is DARVTQTPRHKVTEMGQEVTMRCQPILGHNTVFWYRQTMMQGLELLAYFRNRAPLDDSGMPKDRFSAEMPDATLATLKIQPSEPRDSAVYFCASGLRPWGGLRGNEQFFGPGTRLTVL.

The chain carries TRBV18 and TRBJ1-1; no reliable D call. Per the germline V gene, CDR1 is KGHSH and CDR2 is LQKENI. V dropped 3 bases and J dropped 5 bases, with 10 bases sitting between them. The CDR3 is 13 residues long. This CDR3 reads CASSPEKRTEAFF. DNA of the CDR3: TGTGCCAGCTCACCGGAGAAAAGGACTGAAGCTTTCTTT. The variable domain in full, with the rest retrieved from reference TRBV18 and TRBJ1-1, is NAGVMQNPRHLVRRRGQEARLRCSPMKGHSHVYWYRQLPEEGLKFMVYLQKENIIDESGMPKERFSAEFPKEGPSILRIQQVVRGDSAAYFCASSPEKRTEAFFGQGTRLTVV.

This clonotype has a count of ten or more. This chain connects TRBV28 to TRBJ1-5, with 8 bases matching TRBD1. Trimming at V came to 7 bases and at J to 4 bases, leaving 3 bases not matched to a gene. CDR1 is MDHEN, CDR2 SYDVKM, per germline. This CDR3 is 13 amino acids long. DNA of the CDR3: TGTGCCAGCATAGGACAGGGTAATCAGCCCCAGCATTTT. This encodes CASIGQGNQPQHF.

This clonotype was counted only a few times. The chain employs TRBV28 and TRBJ2-7; 8 nucleotides align to TRBD1. Trimming removed 5 bases from V and 2 bases from J; junction bases left unmatched: 8. The CDR3 is 15 residues long. Germline V gene data show CDR1 as MDHEN and CDR2 as SYDVKM. CDR3 in DNA: TGTGCCAGCAGTAGCGGTGGACAGGGAGCCTACGAGCAGTACTTC. Translated: CASSSGGQGAYEQYF.

The chain is built from TRBV19 and TRBJ2-3, with D maybe TRBD2 (5 bases). Germline-derived CDR1 and CDR2 are LNHDA and SQIVND (reference sequence). The CDR3 runs to 15 residues. Trimming cost V 1 base and J 5 bases, with 13 bases left between them. The CDR3 DNA is TGTGCCAGTAGTATAGTTCTAGCCCGCGGAGATACGCAGTATTTT. Protein product: CASSIVLARGDTQYF.

A few counts support this clonotype. This sequence joins TRBV5-1 and TRBJ2-3, with 10 bases aligning to TRBD2. Germline V CDR1 and CDR2: SGHRS, YFSETQ. V gave up 3 bases and J gave up 3 bases; unmatched junction bases: 1. The length of the CDR3 is 14 residues. CDR3 in amino acids: CASSWGLATDTQYF. The CDR3 DNA sequence: TGCGCCAGCAGCTGGGGACTAGCGACAGATACGCAGTATTTT.